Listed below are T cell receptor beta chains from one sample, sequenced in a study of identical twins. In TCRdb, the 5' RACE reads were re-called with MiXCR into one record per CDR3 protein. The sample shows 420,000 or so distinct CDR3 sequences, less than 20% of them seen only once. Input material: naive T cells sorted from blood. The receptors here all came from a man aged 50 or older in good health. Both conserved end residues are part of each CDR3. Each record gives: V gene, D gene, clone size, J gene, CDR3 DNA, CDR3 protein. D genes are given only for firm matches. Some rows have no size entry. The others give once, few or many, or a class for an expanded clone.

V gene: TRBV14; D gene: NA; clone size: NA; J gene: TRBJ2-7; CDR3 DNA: TGTGCCAGCAGCCGAGACTTGATAGCGGAAAAATCCTACGAGCAGTACTTC; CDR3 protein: CASSRDLIAEKSYEQYF
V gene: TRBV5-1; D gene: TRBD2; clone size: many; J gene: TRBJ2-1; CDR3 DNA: TGCGCCAGCAGCTCAACTAGCGGCTCCTACAATGAGCAGTTCTTC; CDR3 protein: CASSSTSGSYNEQFF
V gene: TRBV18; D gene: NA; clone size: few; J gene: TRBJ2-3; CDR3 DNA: TGTGCCAGCTCACCACCGTTCAGGGGCACAGATACGCAGTATTTT; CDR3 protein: CASSPPFRGTDTQYF
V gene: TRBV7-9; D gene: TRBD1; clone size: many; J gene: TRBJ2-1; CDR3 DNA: TGTGCCAGCAGTTTCAAACCGACAGGGACTGAGCAGTTCTTC; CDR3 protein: CASSFKPTGTEQFF
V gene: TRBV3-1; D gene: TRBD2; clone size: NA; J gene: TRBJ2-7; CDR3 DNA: TGTGCCAGCAGCCAAGGAGGACTAGCACGCCGCGAGCAGTACTTC; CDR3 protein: CASSQGGLARREQYF
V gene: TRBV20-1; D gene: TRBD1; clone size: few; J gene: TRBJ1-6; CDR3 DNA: TGCAGTGCTAGGGATAGGACAGGGATTAATTCACCCCTCCACTTT; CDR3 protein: CSARDRTGINSPLHF
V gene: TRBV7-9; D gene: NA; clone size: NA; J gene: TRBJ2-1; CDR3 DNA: TGTGCCAGCAGCTATCAGGGTGGTGAGCAGTTCTTC; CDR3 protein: CASSYQGGEQFF
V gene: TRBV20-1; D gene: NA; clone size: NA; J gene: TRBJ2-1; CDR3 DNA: TGCAGTGCTGGACTCCCGAGGGGACGCTCCTACAATGAGCAGTTCTTC; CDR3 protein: CSAGLPRGRSYNEQFF
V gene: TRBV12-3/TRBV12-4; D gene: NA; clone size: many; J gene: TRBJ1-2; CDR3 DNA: TGTGCCAGCAGTCGGGCCGAGTATGGCTACACCTTC; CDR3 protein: CASSRAEYGYTF
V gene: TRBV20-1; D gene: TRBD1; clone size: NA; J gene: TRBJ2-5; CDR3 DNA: TGCAGTGGAAGGACAGGGCAAGAGACCCAGTACTTC; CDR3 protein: CSGRTGQETQYF
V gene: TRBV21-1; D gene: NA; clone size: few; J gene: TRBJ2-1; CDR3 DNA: TGTGCCAGCAGGCCTTGCGGGGCTCTGCAAAATGAGCAGTTCTTC; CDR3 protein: CASRPCGALQNEQFF
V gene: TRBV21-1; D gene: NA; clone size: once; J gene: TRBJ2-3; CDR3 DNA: TGTGCCAGCAGCAGAGGGACGCAGTATTTT; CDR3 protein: CASSRGTQYF
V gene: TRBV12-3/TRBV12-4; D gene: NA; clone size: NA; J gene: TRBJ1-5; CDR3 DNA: TGTGCCAGCAGTTTAGGAGGGACCTCGTCGGAGCCCCAGCATTTT; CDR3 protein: CASSLGGTSSEPQHF
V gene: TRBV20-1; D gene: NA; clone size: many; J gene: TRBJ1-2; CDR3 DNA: TGCAGTGCTTTGGAGGGAAACTATGGCTACACCTTC; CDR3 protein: CSALEGNYGYTF
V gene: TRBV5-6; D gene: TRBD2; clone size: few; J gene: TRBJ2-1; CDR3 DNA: TGTGCCAGCAGCGACACTCCGAGCGGGAGAATCTACAATGAGCAGTTCTTC; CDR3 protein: CASSDTPSGRIYNEQFF
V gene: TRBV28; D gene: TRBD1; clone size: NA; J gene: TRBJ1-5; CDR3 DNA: TGTGCCAGCAGTCCCCAGGGGGCAGGCAATCAGCCCCAGCATTTT; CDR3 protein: CASSPQGAGNQPQHF
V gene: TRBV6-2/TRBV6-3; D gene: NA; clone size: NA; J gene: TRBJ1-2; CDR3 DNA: TGTGCCAGCAGACCCAACTTCCGGGACCCAAGGGGCTACACCTTC; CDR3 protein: CASRPNFRDPRGYTF
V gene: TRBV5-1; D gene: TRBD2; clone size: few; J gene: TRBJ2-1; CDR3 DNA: TGCGCCAGCAGCTTGGCTCCTAGCGGGGGGTACAATGAGCAGTTCTTC; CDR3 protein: CASSLAPSGGYNEQFF
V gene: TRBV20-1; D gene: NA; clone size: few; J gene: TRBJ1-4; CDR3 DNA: TGCAGTGCTAGCGGCTCGTTGACTAATGAAAAACTGTTTTTT; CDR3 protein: CSASGSLTNEKLFF
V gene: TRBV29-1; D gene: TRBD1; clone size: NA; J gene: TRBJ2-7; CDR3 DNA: TGCAGCGTTGGGGACAGGGGTTCGTCCTCCGAGCAGTACTTC; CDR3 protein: CSVGDRGSSSEQYF
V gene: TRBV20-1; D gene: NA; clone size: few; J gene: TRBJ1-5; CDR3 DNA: TGCAGTGCTACCGAGGTGGGAAATCAGCCCCAGCATTTT; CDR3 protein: CSATEVGNQPQHF
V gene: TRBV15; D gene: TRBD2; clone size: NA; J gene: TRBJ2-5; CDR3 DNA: TGTGCCACCAGCAGAGATCGGGTGTTCGGTAGCGGGGGGCAAGAGACCCAGTACTTC; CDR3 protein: CATSRDRVFGSGGQETQYF
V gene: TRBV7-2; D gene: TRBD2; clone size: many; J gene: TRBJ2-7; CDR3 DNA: TGTGCCAGCAGCTTATCTGGAGGACTAGCCTACGAGCAGTACTTC; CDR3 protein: CASSLSGGLAYEQYF
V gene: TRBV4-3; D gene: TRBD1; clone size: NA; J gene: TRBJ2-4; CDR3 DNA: TGCGCCAGCAGCCAATCAGGGACAGGGGCGAACATTCAGTACTTC; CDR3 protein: CASSQSGTGANIQYF
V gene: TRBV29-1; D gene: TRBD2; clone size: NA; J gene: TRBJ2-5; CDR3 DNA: TGCAGCGCTGGGGGGGCGGGAGGAGAGACCCAGTACTTC; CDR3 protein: CSAGGAGGETQYF
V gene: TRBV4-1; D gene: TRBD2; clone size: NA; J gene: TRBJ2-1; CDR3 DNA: TGCGCCAGCAGCCAAGGAACGCTAGCGGGAGGGCCCTACAATGAGCAGTTCTTC; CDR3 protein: CASSQGTLAGGPYNEQFF
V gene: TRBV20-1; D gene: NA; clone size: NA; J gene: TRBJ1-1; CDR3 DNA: TGCAGTGCGGGGAGGACAGTTAGAATGAACACTGAAGCTTTCTTT; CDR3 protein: CSAGRTVRMNTEAFF